This TCR beta chain was identified in a study of OX40 agonist ivuxolimab in advanced cancers. Study at large: With ivuxolimab, an agonistic anti-OX40 (CD134) antibody, patients were treated. Therapy given before enrollment (anti-PD-1, anti-PD-L1 or anti-CTLA-4) was allowed, and 40% to 50% had some. Three patients got partial responses; one had hepatocellular carcinoma and two had cutaneous melanoma. Notes on the study in general: Not determined was the antigen specificity of the expanded peripheral T cells.

Assay: immunoSEQ multiplex PCR; the TCRdb copy retains only in-frame clones and omits some. Counted here are around 83,000 clones, just over 85% occurring once; the ten biggest clones make up roughly 4.3%. A few counts support this clone. Its antigen is currently unknown. The CDR3 runs to 16 residues. The junction had 7 bases not matched to a gene; V was cut back by 0 bases and J by 4 bases. The germline V gene has CDR1 SGHRS and CDR2 YFSETQ. Sequencing was performed on CD4+ or CD8+ T cells sorted from blood, taken in a trial of the OX40 agonist ivuxolimab. The gene calls are TRBV5-1 and TRBJ2-1; 7 bases agree with TRBD1. The clonotype comes from an adult with an advanced solid tumor such as melanoma, head and neck, liver or kidney cancer. The CDR3 nucleotides read TGCGCCAGCAGCTTGGATGCAGCAGGGGGATACAATGAGCAGTTCTTC. This sequence encodes CASSLDAAGGYNEQFF.